A selection of T cell receptor beta chains follows, all from one sample in a study of human T cells and chemical hapten exposure. TCRdb reprocessed the RACE reads with MiXCR, giving one entry per CDR3 protein. The sample lists roughly 250,000 distinct CDR3 sequences, approximately 8.4% occurring once. The sequencing used whole blood, collected in connection with sensitization to the hapten diphenylcyclopropenone (DPC). The source is a woman aged 40 to 50 with alopecia areata. Some clones in this sample may be carry-over from other donors' samples. The CDR3 runs from the conserved cysteine through the conserved F or W. Each record gives: J gene, D gene, V gene, clone size, CDR3 protein, CDR3 DNA. D genes are given only for firm matches. Where a row states a size, it is once, few, many or the class of an expanded clone; other rows omit it.

J gene: TRBJ2-7
D gene: NA
V gene: TRBV5-1
clone size: few
CDR3 protein: CASSPGQENEQYF
CDR3 DNA: TGCGCCAGCTCACCGGGGCAGGAAAACGAGCAGTACTTC

J gene: TRBJ2-2
D gene: NA
V gene: TRBV7-2
clone size: few
CDR3 protein: CASSAGPVELFF
CDR3 DNA: TGTGCCAGCAGCGCGGGGCCAGTGGAGCTGTTTTTT

J gene: TRBJ2-5
D gene: NA
V gene: TRBV6-4
clone size: NA
CDR3 protein: CASSDTAGETQYF
CDR3 DNA: TGTGCCAGCAGCGACACCGCCGGAGAGACCCAGTACTTC

J gene: TRBJ1-6
D gene: TRBD1
V gene: TRBV28
clone size: NA
CDR3 protein: CASSLQGAIRSPLHF
CDR3 DNA: TGTGCCAGCAGTCTACAGGGGGCGATACGATCACCCCTCCACTTT

J gene: TRBJ1-2
D gene: NA
V gene: TRBV3-1
clone size: NA
CDR3 protein: CASSQRPGLYGYTF
CDR3 DNA: TGTGCCAGCAGCCAGCGGCCCGGGCTATATGGCTACACCTTC

J gene: TRBJ2-1
D gene: NA
V gene: TRBV28
clone size: few
CDR3 protein: CASGLPSRQNEQFF
CDR3 DNA: TGTGCCAGCGGCCTCCCTAGCCGTCAGAATGAGCAGTTCTTC

J gene: TRBJ1-1
D gene: NA
V gene: TRBV13
clone size: NA
CDR3 protein: CASSTPDLRGITEAFF
CDR3 DNA: TGTGCCAGCAGCACGCCAGACTTGAGGGGGATCACTGAAGCTTTCTTT

J gene: TRBJ1-1
D gene: NA
V gene: TRBV20-1
clone size: few
CDR3 protein: CSAGGTEAFF
CDR3 DNA: TGCAGTGCTGGGGGCACTGAAGCTTTCTTT

J gene: TRBJ1-4
D gene: NA
V gene: TRBV27
clone size: few
CDR3 protein: CASSLEGEKLFF
CDR3 DNA: TGTGCCAGCAGTTTAGAGGGTGAAAAACTGTTTTTT

J gene: TRBJ1-5
D gene: NA
V gene: TRBV2
clone size: few
CDR3 protein: CASREGSASQPQHF
CDR3 DNA: TGTGCCAGCAGGGAGGGGAGCGCGAGTCAGCCCCAGCATTTT

J gene: TRBJ2-2
D gene: NA
V gene: TRBV9
clone size: few
CDR3 protein: CASSPRRSGELFF
CDR3 DNA: TGTGCCAGCAGCCCTAGGCGGTCCGGGGAGCTGTTTTTT

J gene: TRBJ2-7
D gene: TRBD1
V gene: TRBV29-1
clone size: few
CDR3 protein: CSAAAGQDYEQYF
CDR3 DNA: TGCAGCGCCGCCGCAGGACAGGACTACGAGCAGTACTTC

J gene: TRBJ1-1
D gene: NA
V gene: TRBV7-9
clone size: NA
CDR3 protein: CASSPEGLLTLNTEAFF
CDR3 DNA: TGTGCCAGCAGCCCCGAGGGCCTTCTTACCTTGAACACTGAAGCTTTCTTT

J gene: TRBJ2-3
D gene: NA
V gene: TRBV12-5
clone size: few
CDR3 protein: CASGDGPLSDTQYF
CDR3 DNA: TGTGCTAGTGGGGACGGGCCTCTTTCAGATACGCAGTATTTT

J gene: TRBJ2-5
D gene: TRBD2
V gene: TRBV7-9
clone size: NA
CDR3 protein: CASSLGLAGIPGQETQYF
CDR3 DNA: TGTGCCAGCAGTCTCGGACTAGCGGGTATCCCAGGACAAGAGACCCAGTACTTC

J gene: TRBJ2-2
D gene: NA
V gene: TRBV6-6
clone size: many
CDR3 protein: CASSYFQGSTGELFF
CDR3 DNA: TGTGCCAGCAGTTACTTTCAGGGATCCACCGGGGAGCTGTTTTTT

J gene: TRBJ2-3
D gene: TRBD2
V gene: TRBV29-1
clone size: NA
CDR3 protein: CSVEGAGGPDTQYF
CDR3 DNA: TGCAGCGTTGAAGGGGCGGGAGGGCCTGATACGCAGTATTTT

J gene: TRBJ2-2
D gene: NA
V gene: TRBV7-9
clone size: few
CDR3 protein: CASSLEAGTVSTGELFF
CDR3 DNA: TGTGCCAGCAGCTTAGAAGCCGGGACCGTCTCCACCGGGGAGCTGTTTTTT

J gene: TRBJ1-5
D gene: NA
V gene: TRBV28
clone size: NA
CDR3 protein: CASSRFGSNQPQHF
CDR3 DNA: TGTGCCAGCAGCCGATTCGGGAGCAATCAGCCCCAGCATTTT

J gene: TRBJ2-7
D gene: NA
V gene: TRBV9
clone size: NA
CDR3 protein: CASSVGPTSTYEQYF
CDR3 DNA: TGTGCCAGCAGCGTCGGACCTACTAGTACCTACGAGCAGTACTTC

J gene: TRBJ2-2
D gene: NA
V gene: TRBV28
clone size: NA
CDR3 protein: CASSTVQGIATGELFF
CDR3 DNA: TGTGCCAGCAGCACCGTTCAGGGTATAGCCACCGGGGAGCTGTTTTTT

J gene: TRBJ1-2
D gene: NA
V gene: TRBV11-2
clone size: many
CDR3 protein: CASSLLRGGVGYTF
CDR3 DNA: TGTGCCAGCAGCTTACTCAGGGGAGGAGTCGGCTACACCTTC

J gene: TRBJ2-5
D gene: TRBD1
V gene: TRBV28
clone size: few
CDR3 protein: CASSSQGGAETQYF
CDR3 DNA: TGTGCCAGCAGTTCACAGGGGGGCGCGGAGACCCAGTACTTC

J gene: TRBJ2-5
D gene: NA
V gene: TRBV18
clone size: NA
CDR3 protein: CASSPPGGVQETQYF
CDR3 DNA: TGTGCCAGCTCACCACCAGGCGGGGTCCAAGAGACCCAGTACTTC